One sample yielded the 18 T cell receptor beta chains listed below, sequenced in a study of siplizumab effects on memory and regulatory T cells. Method: immunoSEQ multiplex PCR; TCRdb's copy keeps in-frame clones and lacks some. This table holds 100,000 or so clones, about 90% found once. Input material: Tregs sorted from blood. These receptors came from a human donor in good health.

This clone was detected only once. The chain is built from TRBV18 and TRBJ1-2; TRBD1 matches at 7 bases. After removal of 3 bases from V and 0 bases from J, the junction contained 4 bases not matched to a gene. Germline V gene data show CDR1 as KGHSH and CDR2 as LQKENI. This CDR3 contains 15 residues. Here the CDR3 reads CASSPVGTANYGYTF. The CDR3 DNA is TGTGCCAGCTCACCCGTAGGGACAGCTAACTATGGCTACACCTTC.

The rearrangement links TRBV30 to TRBJ2-4; possibly TRBD2 for D (6 bases). V was shortened by 2 bases and J by 6 bases, with 14 bases between the two germline ends. This CDR3 contains 14 residues. Looked up from germline, CDR1 is GTSNPN and CDR2 is SVGIG (reference sequence). CDR3 protein: CAWSPGQEGNIQYF. As DNA, the CDR3 is TGTGCCTGGAGTCCGGGTCAGGAGGGAAACATTCAGTACTTC.

The chain has TRBV7-2 and TRBJ1-1; D gene ambiguous. From germline, CDR1 is SGHTA and CDR2 FQGNSA. The CDR3 has 12 residues. V shed 2 bases and J shed 6 bases, with 7 bases lying between them. The CDR3 is CASSLRASEAFF. The CDR3, as DNA: TGTGCCAGCAGCTTAAGGGCATCTGAAGCTTTCTTT.

The CDR3 DNA is TGTGCCAGCAGCCCGGGCAGTCAGGTTTCCATTCAGTACTTC. This sequence encodes CASSPGSQVSIQYF. V and J are TRBV7-8 and TRBJ2-4, with D unresolved. V lost 5 bases to trimming and J lost 9 bases, with 17 bases between them. Germline V gene data show CDR1 as SGHVS and CDR2 as FQNEAQ. The CDR3 extends over 14 amino acids.

The chain uses TRBV18 and TRBJ1-1; 9 bases agree with TRBD1. With 0 bases clipped from V and 6 bases from J, the junction kept 14 bases outside the gene matches. This CDR3 is built from 18 residues. The germline V gene encodes CDR1 KGHSH and CDR2 LQKENI. The CDR3 here is CASSPPSSGQGILAEAFF. The CDR3 DNA reads as TGTGCCAGCTCACCACCGAGTTCGGGACAGGGCATTCTGGCTGAAGCTTTCTTT.

The chain combines TRBV6-1 with TRBJ1-2, with D possibly matching TRBD1 (6 bases). The V end was cut by 6 bases, the J end by 8 bases, with 22 bases between. Germline-derived CDR1 and CDR2 are MNHNS and SASEGT. CDR3 length: 15 amino acids. The CDR3 here is CASRPATGGGHGYTF. The CDR3, as DNA: TGTGCCAGCAGGCCCGCAACGGGGGGCGGACACGGCTACACCTTC.

The CDR3 bases are TGTGCCAGCAGACATCGAAGGGACTTCCAAGAGACCCAGTACTTC. This codes for CASRHRRDFQETQYF. The chain employs TRBV7-6 and TRBJ2-5; D is possibly TRBD2 (6 bases). CDR1 is SGHVS, CDR2 FNYEAQ, per germline. The ends were cut back, 6 bases at V and 1 base at J, with 15 bases in the middle. CDR3 length: 15 amino acids.

The J gene is TRBJ2-3, the V gene TRBV18, with D hard to call. The V end was cut by 3 bases, the J end by 4 bases, with 5 bases between. The length of the CDR3 is 12 residues. Germline V CDR1 and CDR2: KGHSH, LQKENI. The chain's CDR3 is CASSPNPDTQYF. CDR3 coding DNA: TGTGCCAGCTCACCGAATCCAGATACGCAGTATTTT. Drawing the rest from reference TRBV18 and TRBJ2-3, the complete variable domain is NAGVMQNPRHLVRRRGQEARLRCSPMKGHSHVYWYRQLPEEGLKFMVYLQKENIIDESGMPKERFSAEFPKEGPSILRIQQVVRGDSAAYFCASSPNPDTQYFGPGTRLTVL.

V usage is TRBV6-5 and J usage is TRBJ2-1; no firm D call. The germline CDR1 and CDR2 sequences are MNHEY and SVGAGI. This CDR3 spans 13 amino acids. V was shortened by 6 bases and J by 7 bases, with 13 bases between the two germline ends. The CDR3 DNA follows: TGTGCCAGCAGGTCCCCTTTCCGGAATGAGCAGTTCTTC. It yields the protein CASRSPFRNEQFF.

The chain carries TRBV5-3 and TRBJ2-7; D uncertain. TRBV5-3 qualifies as an ORF whose function is uncertain. The V gene lost 0 bases and the J gene lost 3 bases, with 10 bases spanning the gap. This CDR3 has 14 residues. The CDR3 bases are TGTGCCAGAAGCTTGGGGGTCCTAAACTACGAGCAGTACTTC. Translating gives CARSLGVLNYEQYF.

This clone was observed once. The gene calls are TRBV4-1 and TRBJ2-1, with D unclear. The CDR3 spans 12 residues. V shed 1 base and J shed 9 bases, with 7 bases lying between them. Germline assignment: CDR1 MGHRA and CDR2 YSYEKL. Here the CDR3 reads CASSQVGAEQFF. The DNA of the CDR3 is TGCGCCAGCAGCCAAGTCGGCGCTGAGCAGTTCTTC.

This clone appeared a single time. The chain couples TRBV6-1 to TRBJ1-3, with a tentative D call TRBD1 (6 bases). Germline loops: CDR1 MNHNS, CDR2 SASEGT. The CDR3 runs to 13 residues. Trimming took 4 bases from V and 2 from J, leaving 6 bases between them. Here the CDR3 reads CASSGGPGNTIYF. The CDR3 DNA sequence: TGTGCCAGCAGTGGGGGGCCTGGAAACACCATATATTTT.

CDR3 region: CASSVIPGDEQYF. In DNA, the CDR3 is TGTGCCAGCAGTGTAATCCCAGGGGACGAGCAGTACTTC. This chain joins TRBV2 and TRBJ2-7; D is possibly TRBD1 (6 bases). Germline V lookup: CDR1 SNHLY, CDR2 FYNNEI. The CDR3 is made up of 13 amino acids. V was trimmed by 4 bases and J by 5 bases, leaving 12 bases between them.

V usage is TRBV10-2 and J usage is TRBJ2-1; 10 bases map to TRBD2. The junction had 2 bases not matched to a gene; V was cut back by 5 bases and J by 4 bases. From germline, CDR1 is WSHSY and CDR2 SAAADI. The CDR3 runs to 14 residues. CDR3 region: CASSTGLAYNEQFF. CDR3 in DNA: TGCGCCAGCAGTACGGGACTAGCGTACAATGAGCAGTTCTTC.

The chain links TRBV18 to TRBJ2-7; D gene uncertain. V dropped 4 bases and J dropped 0 bases, with 10 bases sitting between them. Germline values: CDR1 KGHSH, CDR2 LQKENI. CDR3 length: 14 amino acids. The chain's CDR3 is CASSLQPYSYEQYF. For the CDR3, the DNA is TGTGCCAGCTCACTACAACCCTACTCCTACGAGCAGTACTTC.

This rearrangement joins TRBV5-1 to TRBJ1-1, with D perhaps matching TRBD1 (6 bases). This CDR3 is 16 amino acids long. Trimming removed 4 bases from V and 3 bases from J, with 19 bases in between. Germline lookup yields CDR1 SGHRS and CDR2 YFSETQ. Here the CDR3 reads CASSPRDIPGDTEAFF. The CDR3 region has the DNA TGCGCCAGCAGCCCCCGGGACATCCCCGGGGACACTGAAGCTTTCTTT.

The J gene is TRBJ1-1, the V gene TRBV5-1, with 10 positions matching TRBD1. The CDR3 spans 17 residues. V lost 4 bases and J lost 1; bases outside the gene matches: 10. Germline lookup yields CDR1 SGHRS and CDR2 YFSETQ. CDR3 protein: CASSARDRGLWNTEAFF. In nucleotides, the CDR3 is TGCGCCAGCAGCGCCAGGGACAGGGGATTATGGAACACTGAAGCTTTCTTT.

A few counts support this clone. The chain recombines TRBV5-1 with TRBJ2-5, with 7 bases aligning to TRBD2. The CDR3 consists of 14 residues. The ends lost 4 bases at V and 1 base at J; junction bases unmatched: 4. Germline values: CDR1 SGHRS, CDR2 YFSETQ. CDR3 loop: CASSSGTTQETQYF. DNA for the CDR3: TGCGCCAGCAGCAGCGGGACCACCCAAGAGACCCAGTACTTC. Together with reference TRBV5-1 and TRBJ2-5, the CDR3 gives the full variable domain: KAGVTQTPRYLIKTRGQQVTLSCSPISGHRSVSWYQQTPGQGLQFLFEYFSETQRNKGNFPGRFSGRQFSNSRSEMNVSTLELGDSALYLCASSSGTTQETQYFGPGTRLLVL.